This entry is about one T cell receptor beta chain. The data belong to a study of blood T cell repertoires in COVID-19. Generated by immunoSEQ multiplex PCR, the TCRdb table keeps only in-frame clones and is missing some. The table has roughly 120,000 clones, more than 80% seen once. Source material: peripheral blood. The origin of this receptor is a man aged 65 to 79 with active or convalescent COVID-19.

CDR3 amino acids: CASSAGGGGVSGANVLTF. The CDR3, as DNA: TGTGCCAGCAGCGCCGGCGGGGGCGGAGTCTCTGGGGCCAACGTCCTGACTTTC. V and J are TRBV9 and TRBJ2-6; D might be TRBD2 (7 bases). V lost 3 bases and J 0 bases, leaving 16 bases between the germline ends. CDR1 and CDR2 (germline): SGDLS, YYNGEE. The CDR3 extends over 18 amino acids.